The subject of this entry is one T cell receptor (beta chain). Its target is unknown. PCR amplification relied on 60 Vbeta primers (plus 13 Jbeta primers). Per the original methods: In a later analysis, 79 million or so unique TCR beta chains included roughly 11 million shared by two or more donors. Measured with immunoSEQ multiplex PCR; TCRdb has only the in-frame clones, and not every one. Clonal size and the V and J genes are those of that table, whereas D and trimming came from the DNA. The sample yields about 140,000 clones, roughly 77% seen once. The germline gives CDR1 GTSNPN, CDR2 SVGIG (reference sequence). Trimming at V came to 2 bases and at J to 10 bases, leaving 5 bases not matched to a gene. The CDR3 spans 11 residues. These data belong to a study of cytomegalovirus exposure and HLA in healthy donors. Study-wide results and caveats: Cytomegalovirus status was reportedly diagnosed by the classifier with high specificity and sensitivity.

This receptor was taken from a woman in her thirties in good health and CMV-seronegative. Sequences were obtained from PBMCs. The chain carries TRBV30 and TRBJ2-7; 7 bases agree with TRBD2. The CDR3 reads CAWSREDHQYF. The CDR3 DNA reads as TGTGCCTGGAGTCGGGAGGACCACCAGTACTTC.